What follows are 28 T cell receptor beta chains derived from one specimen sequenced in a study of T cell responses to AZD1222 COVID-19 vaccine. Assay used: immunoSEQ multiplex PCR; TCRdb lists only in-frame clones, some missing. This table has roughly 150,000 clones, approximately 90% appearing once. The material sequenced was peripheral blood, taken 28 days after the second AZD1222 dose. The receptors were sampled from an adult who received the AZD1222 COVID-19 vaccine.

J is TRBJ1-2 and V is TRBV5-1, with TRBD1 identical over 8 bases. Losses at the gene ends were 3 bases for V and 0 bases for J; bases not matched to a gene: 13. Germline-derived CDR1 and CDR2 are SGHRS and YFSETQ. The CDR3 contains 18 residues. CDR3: CASSWTGSRDGPNYGYTF. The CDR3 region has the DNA TGCGCCAGCAGCTGGACAGGGTCCAGGGATGGCCCTAACTATGGCTACACCTTC.

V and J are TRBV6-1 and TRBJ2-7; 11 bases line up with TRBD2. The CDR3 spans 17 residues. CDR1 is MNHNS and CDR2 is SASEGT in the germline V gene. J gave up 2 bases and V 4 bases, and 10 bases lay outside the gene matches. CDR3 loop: CASSGPSGGTWAYEQYF. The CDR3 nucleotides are TGTGCCAGCAGTGGGCCTAGCGGGGGGACTTGGGCCTACGAGCAGTACTTC.

This chain's CDR3 is CASTWTGTNTEAFF. The DNA for the CDR3 is TGTGCCAGCACCTGGACAGGGACGAACACTGAAGCTTTCTTT. This chain uses TRBV2 with TRBJ1-1; TRBD1 agrees at 8 bases. The ends lost 7 bases at V and 1 base at J; junction bases unmatched: 5. Germline CDR1 SNHLY, CDR2 FYNNEI. This CDR3 spans 14 amino acids.

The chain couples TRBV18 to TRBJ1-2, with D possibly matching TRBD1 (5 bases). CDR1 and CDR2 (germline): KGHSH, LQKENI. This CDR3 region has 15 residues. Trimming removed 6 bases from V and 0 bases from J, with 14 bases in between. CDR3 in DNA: TGTGCCAGCTCGACAGTAGAGAAGTCTAACTATGGCTACACCTTC. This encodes CASSTVEKSNYGYTF.

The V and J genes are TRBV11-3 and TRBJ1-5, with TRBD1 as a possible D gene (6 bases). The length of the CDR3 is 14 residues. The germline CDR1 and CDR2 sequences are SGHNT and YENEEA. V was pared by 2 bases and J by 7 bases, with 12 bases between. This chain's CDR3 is CASSLPPRGQPQHF. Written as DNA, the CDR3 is TGTGCCAGCAGCTTACCCCCGAGGGGGCAGCCCCAGCATTTT.

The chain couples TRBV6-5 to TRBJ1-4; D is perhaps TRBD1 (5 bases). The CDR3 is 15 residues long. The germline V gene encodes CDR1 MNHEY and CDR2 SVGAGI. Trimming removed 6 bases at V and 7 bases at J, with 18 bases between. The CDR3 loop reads CASRPDSSPFEKLFF. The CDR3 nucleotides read TGTGCCAGCAGGCCCGACAGTTCCCCCTTTGAAAAACTGTTTTTT.

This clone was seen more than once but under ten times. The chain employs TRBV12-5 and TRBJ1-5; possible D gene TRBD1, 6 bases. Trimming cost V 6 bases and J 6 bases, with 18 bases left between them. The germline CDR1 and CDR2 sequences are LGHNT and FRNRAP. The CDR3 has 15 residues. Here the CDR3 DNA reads TGTGCTAGTGGCCTACCGGGGGCCGGCGGTCAGCCCCAGCATTTT. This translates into CASGLPGAGGQPQHF.

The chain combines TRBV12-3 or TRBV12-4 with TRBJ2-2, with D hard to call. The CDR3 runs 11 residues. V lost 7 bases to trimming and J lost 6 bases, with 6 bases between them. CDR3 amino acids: CASTSAGELFF. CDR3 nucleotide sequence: TGTGCCAGCACGTCGGCCGGGGAGCTGTTTTTT.

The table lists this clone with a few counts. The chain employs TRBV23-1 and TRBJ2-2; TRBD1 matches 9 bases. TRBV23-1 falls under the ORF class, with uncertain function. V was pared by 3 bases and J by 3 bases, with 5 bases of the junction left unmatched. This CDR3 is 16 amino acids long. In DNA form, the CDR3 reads TGCGCCAGCAGTCATTCCTGGGACAGGGACACCGGGGAGCTGTTTTTT. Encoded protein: CASSHSWDRDTGELFF.

The CDR3 sequence is CASSESGARTQYF. CDR3 nucleotide sequence: TGTGCCAGCAGTGAAAGCGGGGCAAGGACCCAGTACTTC. This sequence joins TRBV6-1 and TRBJ2-5; 7 bases are a match to TRBD2. The germline V gene has CDR1 MNHNS and CDR2 SASEGT. CDR3 length equals 13 residues. V shed 2 bases and J 7 bases; nucleotides not matched to a gene: 4.

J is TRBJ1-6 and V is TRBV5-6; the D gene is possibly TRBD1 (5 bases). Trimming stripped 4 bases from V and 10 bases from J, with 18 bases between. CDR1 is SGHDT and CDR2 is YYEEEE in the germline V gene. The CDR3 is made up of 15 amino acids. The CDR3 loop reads CASSRSRAGLSPLHF. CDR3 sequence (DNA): TGTGCCAGCAGCCGATCCAGGGCAGGGCTATCACCCCTCCACTTT. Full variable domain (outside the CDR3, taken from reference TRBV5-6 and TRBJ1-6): DAGVTQSPTHLIKTRGQQVTLRCSPKSGHDTVSWYQQALGQGPQFIFQYYEEEERQRGNFPDRFSGHQFPNYSSELNVNALLLGDSALYLCASSRSRAGLSPLHFGNGTRLTVT.

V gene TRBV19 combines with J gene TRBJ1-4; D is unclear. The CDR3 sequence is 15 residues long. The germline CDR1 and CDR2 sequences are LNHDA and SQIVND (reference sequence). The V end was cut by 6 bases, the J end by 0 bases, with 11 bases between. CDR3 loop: CASRHPGATNEKLFF. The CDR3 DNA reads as TGTGCCAGTAGACATCCTGGTGCAACTAATGAAAAACTGTTTTTT.

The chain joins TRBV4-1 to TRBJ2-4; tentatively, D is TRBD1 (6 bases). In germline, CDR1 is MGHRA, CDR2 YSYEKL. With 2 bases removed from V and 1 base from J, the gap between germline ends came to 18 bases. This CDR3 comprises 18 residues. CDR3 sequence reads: CASSQYMESGDAKNIQYF. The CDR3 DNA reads TGCGCCAGCAGCCAATACATGGAGTCAGGGGATGCCAAAAACATTCAGTACTTC.

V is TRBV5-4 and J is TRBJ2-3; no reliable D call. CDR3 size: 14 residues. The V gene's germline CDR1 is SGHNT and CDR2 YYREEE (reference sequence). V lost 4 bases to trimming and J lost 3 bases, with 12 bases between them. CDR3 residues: CASSPGPTTDTQYF. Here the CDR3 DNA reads TGTGCCAGCAGCCCCGGCCCGACAACAGATACGCAGTATTTT.

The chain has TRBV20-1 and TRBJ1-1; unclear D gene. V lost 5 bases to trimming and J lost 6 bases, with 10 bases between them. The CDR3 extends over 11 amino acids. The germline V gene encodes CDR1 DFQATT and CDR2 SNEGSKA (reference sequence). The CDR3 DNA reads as TGCAGTGCTCCCCGGAATTCTGAAGCTTTCTTT. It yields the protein CSAPRNSEAFF.

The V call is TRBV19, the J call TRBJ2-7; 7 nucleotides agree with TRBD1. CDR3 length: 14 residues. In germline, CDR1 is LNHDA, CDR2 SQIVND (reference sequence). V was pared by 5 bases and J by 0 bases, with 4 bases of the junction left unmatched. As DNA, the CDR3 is TGTGCCAGTAGTGAGACAGGGAGCTCCTACGAGCAGTACTTC. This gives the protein CASSETGSSYEQYF.

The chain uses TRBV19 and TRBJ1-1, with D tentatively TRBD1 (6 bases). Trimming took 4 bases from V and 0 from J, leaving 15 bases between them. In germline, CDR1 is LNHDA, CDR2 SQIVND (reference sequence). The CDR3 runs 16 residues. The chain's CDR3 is CASSRWDINMNTEAFF. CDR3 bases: TGTGCCAGTAGTAGGTGGGACATAAACATGAACACTGAAGCTTTCTTT.

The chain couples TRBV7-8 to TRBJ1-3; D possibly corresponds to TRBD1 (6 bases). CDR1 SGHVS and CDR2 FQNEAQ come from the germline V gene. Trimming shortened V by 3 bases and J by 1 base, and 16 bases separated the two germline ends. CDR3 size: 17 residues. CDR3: CASSFRRGELSGNTIYF. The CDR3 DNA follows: TGTGCCAGCAGCTTTCGGAGGGGGGAATTGTCTGGAAACACCATATATTTT.

The CDR3 region has the DNA TGCGCCAGCAGCCAAGTAAGTGGAAGACAGGGGAATCAGCCCCAGCATTTT. Its translation is CASSQVSGRQGNQPQHF. The chain employs TRBV4-1 and TRBJ1-5; TRBD1 matches 8 bases. The germline V gene encodes CDR1 MGHRA and CDR2 YSYEKL. Unmatched junction bases numbered 9, after V lost 1 base and J lost 4 bases. The CDR3 is made up of 17 amino acids.

The CDR3 spells CASSAPGQEETQYF. CDR3 coding DNA: TGTGCCAGCAGTGCACCGGGACAGGAAGAGACCCAGTACTTC. The chain employs TRBV6-2 or TRBV6-3 and TRBJ2-5; 8 bases align to TRBD1. Germline values: CDR1 MNHEY, CDR2 SVGEGT. V trimming: 5 bases; J trimming: 3 bases; junction bases outside the gene matches: 5. The CDR3 length is 14 residues.

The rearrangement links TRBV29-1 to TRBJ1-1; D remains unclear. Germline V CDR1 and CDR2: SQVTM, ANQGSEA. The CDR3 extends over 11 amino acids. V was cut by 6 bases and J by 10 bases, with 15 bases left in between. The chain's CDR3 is CSVLTPGGAFF. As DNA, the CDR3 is TGCAGCGTCCTAACACCCGGTGGAGCTTTCTTT.

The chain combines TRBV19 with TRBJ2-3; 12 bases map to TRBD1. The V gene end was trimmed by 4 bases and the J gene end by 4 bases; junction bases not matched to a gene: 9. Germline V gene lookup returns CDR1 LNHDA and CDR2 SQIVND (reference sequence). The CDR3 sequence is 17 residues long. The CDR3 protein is CASSRLPGQGASDTQYF. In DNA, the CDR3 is TGTGCCAGTAGTAGACTTCCGGGACAGGGGGCTTCAGATACGCAGTATTTT.

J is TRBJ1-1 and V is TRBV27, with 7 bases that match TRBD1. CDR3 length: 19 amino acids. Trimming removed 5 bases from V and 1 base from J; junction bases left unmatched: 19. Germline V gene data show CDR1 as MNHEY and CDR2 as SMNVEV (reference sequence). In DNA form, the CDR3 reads TGTGCCAGCAGTCCCCTCCCGGGACAGCCCTCCGAGGGGAACACTGAAGCTTTCTTT. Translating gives CASSPLPGQPSEGNTEAFF.

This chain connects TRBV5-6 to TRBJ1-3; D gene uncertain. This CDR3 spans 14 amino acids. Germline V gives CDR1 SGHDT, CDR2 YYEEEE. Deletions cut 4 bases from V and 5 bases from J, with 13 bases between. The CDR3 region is CASSLRRGRNTIYF. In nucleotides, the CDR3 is TGTGCCAGCAGCCTGAGGCGGGGAAGAAACACCATATATTTT.

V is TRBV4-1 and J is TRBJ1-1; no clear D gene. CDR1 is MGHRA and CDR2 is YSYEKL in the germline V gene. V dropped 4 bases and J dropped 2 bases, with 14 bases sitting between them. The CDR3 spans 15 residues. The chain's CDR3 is CASSRLFGTNTEAFF. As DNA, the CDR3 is TGCGCCAGCAGCCGCTTATTCGGCACAAACACTGAAGCTTTCTTT.

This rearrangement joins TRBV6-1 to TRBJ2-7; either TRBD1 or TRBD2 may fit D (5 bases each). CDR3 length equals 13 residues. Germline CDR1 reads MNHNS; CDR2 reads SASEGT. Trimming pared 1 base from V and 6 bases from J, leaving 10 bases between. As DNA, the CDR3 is TGTGCCAGCAGTGAAGTTGGGGACGGCGAGCAGTACTTC. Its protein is CASSEVGDGEQYF.

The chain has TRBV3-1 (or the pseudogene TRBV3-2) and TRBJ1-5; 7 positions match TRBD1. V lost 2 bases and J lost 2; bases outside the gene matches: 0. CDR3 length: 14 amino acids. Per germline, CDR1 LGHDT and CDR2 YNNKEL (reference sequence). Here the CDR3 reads CASSQTGGNQPQHF. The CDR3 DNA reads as TGTGCCAGCAGCCAAACAGGGGGCAATCAGCCCCAGCATTTT.

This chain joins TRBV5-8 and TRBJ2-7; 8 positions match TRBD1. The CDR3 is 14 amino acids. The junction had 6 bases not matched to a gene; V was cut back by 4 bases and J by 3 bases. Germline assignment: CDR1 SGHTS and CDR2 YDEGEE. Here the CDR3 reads CASSQDREIYEQYF. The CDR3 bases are TGTGCCAGCAGCCAGGACAGGGAGATCTACGAGCAGTACTTC.